This TCR beta chain was recorded in a study of T cell changes during pregnancy in multiple sclerosis. TCRdb keeps only in-frame clones here, not all; method: immunoSEQ multiplex PCR. The data hold 55,000 to 65,000 clones, with more than 80% observed a single time. CDR1 is SEHNR and CDR2 is FQNEAQ in the germline V gene (reference sequence). The CDR3 runs to 14 residues. V lost 1 base to trimming and J lost 4 bases, with 10 bases between them. The material was peripheral blood, obtained in the first trimester of pregnancy. The rearrangement links TRBV7-9 to TRBJ1-1; D remains unclear. The TCR sequence derives from a female donor in good health, enrolled as a control in a pregnancy study. CDR3 nucleotides: TGTGCCAGCAGCTTAGAACAGATCGGCACTGAAGCTTTCTTT. Translation gives CASSLEQIGTEAFF.